These 7 T cell receptor beta chains share one sample of origin, sequenced in a study of T cell repertoires in cytomegalovirus infection. TCRdb recomputed calls from the reads with MiXCR, one row per CDR3 protein. The repertoire holds 200,000 to 300,000 distinct CDR3 sequences, with approximately 9.1% as singletons. Input material: PBMCs. These receptors originate from a human donor in good health (CMV status not recorded). Some clones in this sample may be carry-over from other donors' samples.

The rearrangement uses TRBV19 and TRBJ2-1, with no clear D. From germline, CDR1 is LNHDA and CDR2 SQIVND (reference sequence). The CDR3 spans 13 residues. Trimming left V 3 bases short and J 8 bases short, with 11 bases between. CDR3 sequence reads: CASSIPPLDEQFF. CDR3 in DNA: TGTGCCAGTAGTATCCCCCCACTCGATGAGCAGTTCTTC.

This clonotype appeared a few times. V gene TRBV25-1 combines with J gene TRBJ2-2; D not resolved. The CDR3 has 17 residues. Germline V gene data show CDR1 as MGHDK and CDR2 as SYGVNS. V lost 4 bases, J lost 0 bases, and 15 bases lay in between. The CDR3 nucleotides read TGTGCCAGCAGTGCCCCGTTGTGGGTGGCGAACACCGGGGAGCTGTTTTTT. As protein: CASSAPLWVANTGELFF.

This clonotype came up many times. The chain links TRBV7-2 to TRBJ2-3, with 8 bases lining up with TRBD2. Trimming removed 5 bases from V and 3 bases from J; junction bases left unmatched: 7. CDR3 length equals 15 residues. Germline loops: CDR1 SGHTA, CDR2 FQGNSA. As DNA, the CDR3 is TGTGCCAGCAGCCCCCGGGGGGGCAAGACAGATACGCAGTATTTT. As protein: CASSPRGGKTDTQYF.

This clonotype was detected ten times or more. The V call is TRBV19, the J call TRBJ2-7; 8 positions agree with TRBD1. The CDR3 contains 15 residues. The ends lost 3 bases at V and 5 bases at J; junction bases unmatched: 9. Germline loops: CDR1 LNHDA, CDR2 SQIVND (reference sequence). The DNA of the CDR3 is TGTGCCAGTAGTATTGCCCAGGACAGGGTCCACGAGCAGTACTTC. Protein sequence: CASSIAQDRVHEQYF.

This chain links TRBV28 with TRBJ1-2; the match to TRBD1 covers 7 bases. The V gene's germline CDR1 is MDHEN and CDR2 SYDVKM. The CDR3 contains 17 residues. J was trimmed by 5 bases and V by 4 bases; bases with no gene match: 16. The CDR3 sequence is CASSSPGTAQHHYGYTF. Here the CDR3 DNA reads TGTGCCAGCAGTTCTCCCGGGACAGCCCAACACCATTATGGCTACACCTTC.

This clonotype was counted only a few times. The chain joins TRBV12-3 or TRBV12-4 to TRBJ1-6; D uncertain. This CDR3 region has 15 residues. V lost 1 base to trimming and J lost 10 bases, with 14 bases between them. CDR3 in DNA: TGTGCCAGCAGTTTAGGGGTTTCGAGGAGATCACCCCTCCACTTT. This codes for CASSLGVSRRSPLHF.

At least ten counts were recorded for this clonotype. The chain employs TRBV7-2 and TRBJ2-1; TRBD2 aligns across 16 bases. The CDR3 loop spans 16 amino acids. The J segment lost 5 bases and the V segment lost 5 bases, leaving 3 bases of the junction unmatched. The germline CDR1 and CDR2 sequences are SGHTA and FQGNSA. CDR3 sequence: CASSHGTSGGDNEQFF. The DNA of the CDR3 is TGTGCCAGCAGCCACGGGACTAGCGGGGGGGACAATGAGCAGTTCTTC.